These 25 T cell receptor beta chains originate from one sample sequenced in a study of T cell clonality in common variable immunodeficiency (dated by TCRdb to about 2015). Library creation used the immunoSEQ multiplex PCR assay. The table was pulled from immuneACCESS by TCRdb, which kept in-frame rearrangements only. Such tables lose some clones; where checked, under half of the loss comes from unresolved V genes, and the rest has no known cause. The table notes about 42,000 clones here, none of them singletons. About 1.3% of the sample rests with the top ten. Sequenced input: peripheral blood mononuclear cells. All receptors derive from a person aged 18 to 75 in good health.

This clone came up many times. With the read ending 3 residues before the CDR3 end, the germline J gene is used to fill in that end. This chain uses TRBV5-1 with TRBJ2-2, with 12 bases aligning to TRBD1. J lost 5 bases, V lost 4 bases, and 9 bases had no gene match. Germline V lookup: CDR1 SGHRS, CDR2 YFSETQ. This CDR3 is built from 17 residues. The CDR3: CASSLGTGGAGTGELFF. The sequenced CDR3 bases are TGCGCCAGCAGCCTGGGGACAGGGGGCGCAGGTACCGGGGAG.

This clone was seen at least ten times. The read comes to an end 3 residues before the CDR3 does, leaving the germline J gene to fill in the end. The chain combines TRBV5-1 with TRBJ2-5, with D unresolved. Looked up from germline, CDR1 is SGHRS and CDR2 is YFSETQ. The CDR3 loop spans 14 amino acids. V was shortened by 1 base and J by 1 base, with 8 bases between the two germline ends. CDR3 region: CASSLRRPQETQYF. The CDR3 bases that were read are TGCGCCAGCAGCTTGCGGCGGCCCCAAGAGACC.

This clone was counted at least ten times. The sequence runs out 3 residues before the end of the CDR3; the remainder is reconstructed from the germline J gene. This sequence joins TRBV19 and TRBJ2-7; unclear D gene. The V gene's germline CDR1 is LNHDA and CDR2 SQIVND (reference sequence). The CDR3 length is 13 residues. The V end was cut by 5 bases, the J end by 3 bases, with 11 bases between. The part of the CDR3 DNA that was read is TGTGCCAGTAGTCAGGCTTCCAACTACGAG. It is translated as CASSQASNYE. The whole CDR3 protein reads CASSQASNYEQYF. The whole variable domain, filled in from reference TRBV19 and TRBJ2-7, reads DGGITQSPKYLFRKEGQNVTLSCEQNLNHDAMYWYRQDPGQGLRLIYYSQIVNDFQKGDIAEGYSVSREKKESFPLTVTSAQKNPTAFYLCASSQASNYEQYFGPGTRLTVT.

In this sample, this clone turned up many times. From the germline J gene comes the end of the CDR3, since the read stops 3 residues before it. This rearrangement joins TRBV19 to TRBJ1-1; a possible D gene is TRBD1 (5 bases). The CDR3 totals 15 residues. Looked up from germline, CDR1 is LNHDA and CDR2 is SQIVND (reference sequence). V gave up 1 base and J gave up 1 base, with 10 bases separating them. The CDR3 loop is CASSIVGAANTEAFF. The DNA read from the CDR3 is TGTGCCAGTAGTATAGTTGGGGCAGCGAACACTGAA. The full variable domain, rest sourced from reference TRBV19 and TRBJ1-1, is DGGITQSPKYLFRKEGQNVTLSCEQNLNHDAMYWYRQDPGQGLRLIYYSQIVNDFQKGDIAEGYSVSREKKESFPLTVTSAQKNPTAFYLCASSIVGAANTEAFFGQGTRLTVV.

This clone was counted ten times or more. The CDR3 protein is CASSERGQGLLEGNIQYF. The sequenced part of the CDR3 DNA is TGTGCCAGCAGTGAACGGGGACAGGGGCTATTAGAGGGAAACATT. V gene TRBV6-1 combines with J gene TRBJ2-4; 10 bases agree with TRBD1. The read gets to within 3 residues of the CDR3 end, and the germline J gene fills in the rest. CDR3 length equals 18 residues. Germline assignment: CDR1 MNHNS and CDR2 SASEGT. With V trimmed by 2 bases and J by 6 bases, 13 bases remained unmatched.

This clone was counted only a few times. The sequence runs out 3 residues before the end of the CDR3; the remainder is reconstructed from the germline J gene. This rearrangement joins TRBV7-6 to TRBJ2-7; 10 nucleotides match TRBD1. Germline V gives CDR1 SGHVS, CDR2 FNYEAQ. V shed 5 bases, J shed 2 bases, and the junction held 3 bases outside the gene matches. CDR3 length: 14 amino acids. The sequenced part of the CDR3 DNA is TGTGCCAGCAGCCAGGGACAGGGGCCCTACGAG. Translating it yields CASSQGQGPYE. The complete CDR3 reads CASSQGQGPYEQYF. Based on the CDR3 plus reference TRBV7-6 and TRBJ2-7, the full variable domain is GAGVSQSPRYKVTKRGQDVALRCDPISGHVSLYWYRQALGQGPEFLTYFNYEAQQDKSGLPNDRFSAERPEGSISTLTIQRTEQRDSAMYRCASSQGQGPYEQYFGPGTRLTVT.

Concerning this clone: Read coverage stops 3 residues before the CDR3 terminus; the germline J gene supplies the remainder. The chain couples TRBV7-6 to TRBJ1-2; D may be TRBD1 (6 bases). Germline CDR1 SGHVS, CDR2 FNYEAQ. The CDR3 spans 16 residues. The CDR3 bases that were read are TGTGCCAGCAGCCCAACAGGGACTAGACGTACAGATACC. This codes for CASSPTGTRRTDT. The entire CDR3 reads CASSPTGTRRTDTYTF.

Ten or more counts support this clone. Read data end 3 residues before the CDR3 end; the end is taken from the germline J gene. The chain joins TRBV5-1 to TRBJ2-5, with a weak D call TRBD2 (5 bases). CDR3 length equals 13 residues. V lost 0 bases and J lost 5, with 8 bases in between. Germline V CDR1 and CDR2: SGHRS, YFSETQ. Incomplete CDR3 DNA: TGCGCCAGCAGCTTGGTTCGAGGGGAGACC. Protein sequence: CASSLVRGET. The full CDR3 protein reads CASSLVRGETQYF.

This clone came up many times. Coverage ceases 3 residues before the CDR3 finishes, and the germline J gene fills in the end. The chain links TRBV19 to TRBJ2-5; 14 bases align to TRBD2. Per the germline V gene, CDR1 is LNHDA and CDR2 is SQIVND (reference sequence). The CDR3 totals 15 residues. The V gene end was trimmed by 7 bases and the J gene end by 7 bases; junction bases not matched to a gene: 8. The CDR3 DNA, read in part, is TGTGCCAGTACCCGGACTAGCGGGAGGAGTACGACC. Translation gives CASTRTSGRSTT. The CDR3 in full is CASTRTSGRSTTQYF.

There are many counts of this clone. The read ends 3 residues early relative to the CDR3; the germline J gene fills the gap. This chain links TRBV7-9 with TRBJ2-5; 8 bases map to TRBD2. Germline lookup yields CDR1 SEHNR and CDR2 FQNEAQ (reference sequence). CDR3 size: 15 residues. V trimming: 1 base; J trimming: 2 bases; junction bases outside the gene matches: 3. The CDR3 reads CASSLELAEQETQYF. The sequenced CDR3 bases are TGTGCCAGCAGCTTAGAACTAGCGGAACAAGAGACC.

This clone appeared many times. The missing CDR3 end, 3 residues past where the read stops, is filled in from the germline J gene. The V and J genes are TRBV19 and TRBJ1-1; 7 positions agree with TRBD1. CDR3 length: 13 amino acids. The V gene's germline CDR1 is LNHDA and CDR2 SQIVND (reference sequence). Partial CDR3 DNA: TGTGCCAGTAGTATAAGGGGGCGCGGGGAA. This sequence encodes CASSIRGRGE. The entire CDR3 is CASSIRGRGEAFF.

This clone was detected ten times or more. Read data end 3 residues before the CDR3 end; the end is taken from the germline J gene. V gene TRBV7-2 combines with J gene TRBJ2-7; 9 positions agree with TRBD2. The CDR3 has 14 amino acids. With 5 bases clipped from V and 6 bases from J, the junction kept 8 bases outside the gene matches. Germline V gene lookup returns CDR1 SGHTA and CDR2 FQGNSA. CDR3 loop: CASSTLAGVSEQYF. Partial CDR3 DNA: TGTGCCAGCAGCACCTTAGCGGGAGTCTCCGAG.

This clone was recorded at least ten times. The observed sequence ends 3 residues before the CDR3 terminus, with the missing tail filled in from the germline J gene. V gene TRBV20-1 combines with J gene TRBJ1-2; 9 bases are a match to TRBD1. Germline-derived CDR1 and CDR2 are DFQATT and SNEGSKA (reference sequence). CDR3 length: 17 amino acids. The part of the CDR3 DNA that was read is TGCAGTGCTAGACTGAGGGGACAGGGAGTTTCTATGTACGGC. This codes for CSARLRGQGVSMYG. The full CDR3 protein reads CSARLRGQGVSMYGYTF.

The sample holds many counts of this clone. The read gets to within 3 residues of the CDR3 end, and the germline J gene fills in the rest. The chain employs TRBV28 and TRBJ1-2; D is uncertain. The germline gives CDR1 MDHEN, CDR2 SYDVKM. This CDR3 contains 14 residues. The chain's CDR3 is CASSLEGLSVSYTF. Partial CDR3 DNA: TGTGCCAGCAGTTTGGAGGGTTTATCAGTTAGC.

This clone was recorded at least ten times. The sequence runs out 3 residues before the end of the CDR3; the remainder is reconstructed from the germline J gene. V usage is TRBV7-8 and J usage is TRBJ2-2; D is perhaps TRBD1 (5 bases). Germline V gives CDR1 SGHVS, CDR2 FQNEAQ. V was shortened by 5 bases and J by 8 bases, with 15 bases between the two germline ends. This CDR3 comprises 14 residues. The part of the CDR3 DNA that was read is TGTGCCAGCAGCCCCCGGACAAAATCTGGGGAG. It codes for CASSPRTKSGE. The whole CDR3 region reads CASSPRTKSGELFF.

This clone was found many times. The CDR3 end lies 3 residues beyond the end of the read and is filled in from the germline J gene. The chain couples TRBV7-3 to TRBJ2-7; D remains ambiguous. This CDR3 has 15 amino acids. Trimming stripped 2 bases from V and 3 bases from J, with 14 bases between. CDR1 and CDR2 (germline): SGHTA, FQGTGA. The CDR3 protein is CASSLEAGANYEQYF. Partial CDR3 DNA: TGTGCCAGCAGCTTAGAGGCAGGAGCAAACTACGAG.

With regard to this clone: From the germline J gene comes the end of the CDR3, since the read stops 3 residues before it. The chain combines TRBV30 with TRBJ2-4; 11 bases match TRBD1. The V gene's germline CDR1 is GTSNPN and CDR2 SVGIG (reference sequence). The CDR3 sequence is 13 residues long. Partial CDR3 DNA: TGTGCCTGGACGGGACAGGGGGACGATGGT. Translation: CAWTGQGDDG. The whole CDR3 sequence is CAWTGQGDDGQYF.

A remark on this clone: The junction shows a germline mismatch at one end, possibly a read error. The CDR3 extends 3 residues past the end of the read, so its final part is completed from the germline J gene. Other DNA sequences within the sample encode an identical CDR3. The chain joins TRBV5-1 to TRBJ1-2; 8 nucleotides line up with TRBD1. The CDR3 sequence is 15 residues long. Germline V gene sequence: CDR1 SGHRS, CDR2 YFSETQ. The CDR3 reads CASSATGGANYGYTF. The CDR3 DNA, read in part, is TGCGCCAGCAGCGCCACAGGGGGGGCTAACTACGGC.

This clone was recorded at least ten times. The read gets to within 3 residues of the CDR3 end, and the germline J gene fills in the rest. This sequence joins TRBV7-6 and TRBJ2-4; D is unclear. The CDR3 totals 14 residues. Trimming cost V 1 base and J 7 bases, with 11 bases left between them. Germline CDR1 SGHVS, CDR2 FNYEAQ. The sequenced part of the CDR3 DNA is TGTGCCAGCAGCTTAGAGCCCTCACAGAACATT. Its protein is CASSLEPSQNI. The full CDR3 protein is CASSLEPSQNIQYF. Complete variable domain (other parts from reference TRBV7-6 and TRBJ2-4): GAGVSQSPRYKVTKRGQDVALRCDPISGHVSLYWYRQALGQGPEFLTYFNYEAQQDKSGLPNDRFSAERPEGSISTLTIQRTEQRDSAMYRCASSLEPSQNIQYFGAGTRLSVL.

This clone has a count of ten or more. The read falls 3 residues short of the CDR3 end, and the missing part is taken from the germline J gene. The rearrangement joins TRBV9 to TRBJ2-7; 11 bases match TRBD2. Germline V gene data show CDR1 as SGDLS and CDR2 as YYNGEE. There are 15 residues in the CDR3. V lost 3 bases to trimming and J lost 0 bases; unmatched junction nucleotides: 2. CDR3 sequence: CASSAGTSGSYEQYF. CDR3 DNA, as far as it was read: TGTGCCAGCAGCGCCGGGACTAGCGGCTCCTACGAG. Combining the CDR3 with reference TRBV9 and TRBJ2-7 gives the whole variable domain DSGVTQTPKHLITATGQRVTLRCSPRSGDLSVYWYQQSLDQGLQFLIQYYNGEERAKGNILERFSAQQFPDLHSELNLSSLELGDSALYFCASSAGTSGSYEQYFGPGTRLTVT.

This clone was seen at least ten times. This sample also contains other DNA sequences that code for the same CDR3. The part of the CDR3 DNA that was read is TGTGCCAGCTGCGCAGGGACAGCCTATAATTCACCC. It codes for CASCAGTAYNSP. The CDR3 reads in full as CASCAGTAYNSPLHF. This sequence joins TRBV19 and TRBJ1-6, with 7 bases fitting TRBD1. The CDR3 extends 3 residues past the end of the read, so its final part is completed from the germline J gene. The CDR3 loop spans 15 amino acids. Germline loops: CDR1 LNHDA, CDR2 SQIVND (reference sequence). J lost 2 bases, V lost 9 bases, and 7 bases had no gene match.

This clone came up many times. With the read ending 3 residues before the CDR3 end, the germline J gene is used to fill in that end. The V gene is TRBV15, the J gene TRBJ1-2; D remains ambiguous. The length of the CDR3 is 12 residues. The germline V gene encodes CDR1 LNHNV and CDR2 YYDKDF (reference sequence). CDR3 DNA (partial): TGTGCCACCAGCAGAGAACTCTTGGGC. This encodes CATSRELLG. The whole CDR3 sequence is CATSRELLGYTF.

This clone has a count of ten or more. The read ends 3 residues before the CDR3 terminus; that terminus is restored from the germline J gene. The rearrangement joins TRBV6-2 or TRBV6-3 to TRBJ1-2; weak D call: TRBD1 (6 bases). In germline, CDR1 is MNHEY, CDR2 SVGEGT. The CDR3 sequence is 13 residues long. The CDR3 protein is CASSQQGTQGYTF. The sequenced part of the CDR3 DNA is TGTGCCAGCAGTCAACAGGGAACTCAGGGC.

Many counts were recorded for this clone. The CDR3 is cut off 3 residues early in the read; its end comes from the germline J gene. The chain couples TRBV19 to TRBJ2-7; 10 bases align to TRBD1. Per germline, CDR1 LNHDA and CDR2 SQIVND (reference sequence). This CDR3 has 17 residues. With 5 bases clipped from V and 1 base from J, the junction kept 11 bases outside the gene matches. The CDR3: CASSLKPGQGFSYEQYF. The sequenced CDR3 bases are TGTGCCAGTAGTCTTAAACCGGGACAGGGGTTTTCCTACGAG.

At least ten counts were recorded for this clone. The part of the CDR3 DNA that was read is TGCGCCAGCAGTGGGACATCGGTCGGGTATGGC. Protein sequence: CASSGTSVGYG. The CDR3, in full, reads CASSGTSVGYGYTF. The chain uses TRBV10-2 and TRBJ1-2; the D gene is possibly TRBD1 (5 bases). The missing CDR3 end, 3 residues past where the read stops, is filled in from the germline J gene. Germline CDR1 WSHSY, CDR2 SAAADI. CDR3 length: 14 residues. Trimming removed 4 bases from V and 5 bases from J, with 14 bases in between.